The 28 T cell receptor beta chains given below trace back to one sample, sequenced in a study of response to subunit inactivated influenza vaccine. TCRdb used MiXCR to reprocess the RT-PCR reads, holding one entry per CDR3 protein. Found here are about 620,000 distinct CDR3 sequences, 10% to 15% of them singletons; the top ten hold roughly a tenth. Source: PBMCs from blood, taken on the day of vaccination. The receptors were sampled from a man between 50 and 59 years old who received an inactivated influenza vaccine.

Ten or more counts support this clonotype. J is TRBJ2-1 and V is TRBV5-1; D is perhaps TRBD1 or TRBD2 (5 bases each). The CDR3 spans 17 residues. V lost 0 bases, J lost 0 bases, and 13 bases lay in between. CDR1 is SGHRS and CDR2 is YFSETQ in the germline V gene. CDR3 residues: CASSLVPGTSSYNEQFF. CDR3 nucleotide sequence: TGCGCCAGCAGCTTGGTTCCCGGGACGAGCTCCTACAATGAGCAGTTCTTC.

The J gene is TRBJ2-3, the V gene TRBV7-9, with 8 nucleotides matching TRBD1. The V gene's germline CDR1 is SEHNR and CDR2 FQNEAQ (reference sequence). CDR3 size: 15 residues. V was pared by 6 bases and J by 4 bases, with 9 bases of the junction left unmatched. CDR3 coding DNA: TGTGCCAGCAGTTCTCGACAGGGGAGTGCAGATACGCAGTATTTT. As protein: CASSSRQGSADTQYF.

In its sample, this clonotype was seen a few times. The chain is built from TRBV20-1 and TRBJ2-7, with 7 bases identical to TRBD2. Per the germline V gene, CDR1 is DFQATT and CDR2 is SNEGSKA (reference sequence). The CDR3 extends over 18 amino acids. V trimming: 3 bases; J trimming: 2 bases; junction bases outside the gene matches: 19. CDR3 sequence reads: CSASWGGIGLAVTYEQYF. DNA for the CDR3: TGCAGTGCTAGTTGGGGCGGAATAGGGCTAGCGGTAACCTACGAGCAGTACTTC.

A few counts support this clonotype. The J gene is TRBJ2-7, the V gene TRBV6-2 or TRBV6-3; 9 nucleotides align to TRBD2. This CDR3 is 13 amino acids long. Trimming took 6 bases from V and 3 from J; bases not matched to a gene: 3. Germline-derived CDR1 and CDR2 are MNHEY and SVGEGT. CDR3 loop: CASRLLAGYEQYF. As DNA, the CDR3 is TGTGCCAGCAGACTACTAGCGGGCTACGAGCAGTACTTC.

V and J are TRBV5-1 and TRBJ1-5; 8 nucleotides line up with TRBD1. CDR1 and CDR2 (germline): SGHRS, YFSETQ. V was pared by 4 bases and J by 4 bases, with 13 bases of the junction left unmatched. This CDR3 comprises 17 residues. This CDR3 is CASSPGLGTGTNQPQHF. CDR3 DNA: TGCGCCAGCAGCCCTGGCCTTGGGACAGGCACTAATCAGCCCCAGCATTTT.

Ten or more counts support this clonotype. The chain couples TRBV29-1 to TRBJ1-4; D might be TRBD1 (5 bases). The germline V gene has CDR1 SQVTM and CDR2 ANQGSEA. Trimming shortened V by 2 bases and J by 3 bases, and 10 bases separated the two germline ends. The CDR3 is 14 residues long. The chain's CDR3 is CSVEPRGSNEKLFF. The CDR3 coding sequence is TGCAGCGTTGAACCGCGGGGGTCTAATGAAAAACTGTTTTTT.

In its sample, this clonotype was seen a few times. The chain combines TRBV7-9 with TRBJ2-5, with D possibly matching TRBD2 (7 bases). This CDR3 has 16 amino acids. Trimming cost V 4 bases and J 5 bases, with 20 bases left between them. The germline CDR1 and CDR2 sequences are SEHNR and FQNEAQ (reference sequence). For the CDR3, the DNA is TGTGCCAGCAGCTCGCAACTAGCGACAAGGGGGGAGACCCAGTACTTC. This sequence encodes CASSSQLATRGETQYF.

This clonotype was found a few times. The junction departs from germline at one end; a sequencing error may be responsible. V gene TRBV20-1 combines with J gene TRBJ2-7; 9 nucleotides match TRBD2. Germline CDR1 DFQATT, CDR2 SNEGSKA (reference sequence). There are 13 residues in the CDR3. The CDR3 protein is CSARGSGRHEQYF. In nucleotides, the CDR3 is TGCAGTGCCAGAGGAAGCGGGAGGCACGAGCAGTACTTC.

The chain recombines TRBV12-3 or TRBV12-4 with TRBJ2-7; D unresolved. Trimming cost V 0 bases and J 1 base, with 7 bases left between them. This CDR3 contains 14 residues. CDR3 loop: CASSLAARSYEQYF. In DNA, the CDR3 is TGTGCCAGCAGTTTAGCGGCGAGATCCTACGAGCAGTACTTC.

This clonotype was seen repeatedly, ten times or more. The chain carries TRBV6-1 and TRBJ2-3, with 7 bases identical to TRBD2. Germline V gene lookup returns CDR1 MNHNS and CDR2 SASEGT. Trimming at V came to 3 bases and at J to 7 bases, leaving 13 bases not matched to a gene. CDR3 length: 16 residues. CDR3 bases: TGTGCCAGCAGTGACGCAGGGATGGGCGGGAGAAATACGCAGTATTTT. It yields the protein CASSDAGMGGRNTQYF.

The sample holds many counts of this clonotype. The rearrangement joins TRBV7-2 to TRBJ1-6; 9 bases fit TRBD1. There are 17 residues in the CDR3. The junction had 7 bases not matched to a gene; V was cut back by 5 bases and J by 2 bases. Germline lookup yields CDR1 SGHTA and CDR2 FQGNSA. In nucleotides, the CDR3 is TGTGCCAGCAGCGAGGACAGGGGCCACCCCTATAATTCACCCCTCCACTTT. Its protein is CASSEDRGHPYNSPLHF.

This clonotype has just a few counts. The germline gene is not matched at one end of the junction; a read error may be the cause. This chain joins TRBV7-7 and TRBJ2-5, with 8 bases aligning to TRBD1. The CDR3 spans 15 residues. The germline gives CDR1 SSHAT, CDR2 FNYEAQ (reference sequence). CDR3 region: CASSLGTGPWETQYF. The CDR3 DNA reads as TGTGCTAGCAGCTTAGGGACAGGCCCGTGGGAGACCCAGTACTTC.

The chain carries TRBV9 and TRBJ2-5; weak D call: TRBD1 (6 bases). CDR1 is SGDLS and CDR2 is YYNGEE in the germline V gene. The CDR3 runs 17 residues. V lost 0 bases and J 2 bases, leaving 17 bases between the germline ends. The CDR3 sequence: CASSVGPTTGLQETQYF. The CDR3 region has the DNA TGTGCCAGCAGCGTAGGGCCGACCACAGGGTTACAAGAGACCCAGTACTTC.

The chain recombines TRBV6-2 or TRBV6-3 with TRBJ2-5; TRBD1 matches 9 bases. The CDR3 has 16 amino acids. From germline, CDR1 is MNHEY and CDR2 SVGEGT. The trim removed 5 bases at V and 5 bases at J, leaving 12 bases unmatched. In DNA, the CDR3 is TGTGCCAGCAGTCTACGTCCGGGACAGGGTCAGGAGACCCAGTACTTC. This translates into CASSLRPGQGQETQYF.

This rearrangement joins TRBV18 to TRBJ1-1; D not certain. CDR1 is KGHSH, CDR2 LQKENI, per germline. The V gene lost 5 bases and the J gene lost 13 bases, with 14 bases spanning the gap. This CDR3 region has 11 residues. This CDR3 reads CASSEGDTVFF. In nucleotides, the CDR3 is TGTGCCAGCTCAGAGGGAGACACGGTTTTCTTT.

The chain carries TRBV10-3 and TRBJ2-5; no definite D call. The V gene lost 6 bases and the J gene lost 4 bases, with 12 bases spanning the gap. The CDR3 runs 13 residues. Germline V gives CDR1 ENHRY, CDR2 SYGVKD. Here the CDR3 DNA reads TGTGCCATCAGGGACCCCCTTACAGAGACCCAGTACTTC. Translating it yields CAIRDPLTETQYF.

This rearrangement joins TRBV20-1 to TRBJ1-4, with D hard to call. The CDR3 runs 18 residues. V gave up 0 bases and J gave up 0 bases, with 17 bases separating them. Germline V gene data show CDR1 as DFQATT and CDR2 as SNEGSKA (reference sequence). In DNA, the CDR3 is TGCAGTGCTAGAGATCCCGACACCCTCTTTTCAACTAATGAAAAACTGTTTTTT. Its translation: CSARDPDTLFSTNEKLFF.

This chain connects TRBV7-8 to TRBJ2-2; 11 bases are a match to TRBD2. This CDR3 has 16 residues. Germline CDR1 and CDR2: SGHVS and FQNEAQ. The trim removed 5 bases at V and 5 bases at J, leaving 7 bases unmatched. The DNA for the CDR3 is TGTGCCAGCAGCCGAACTAGCGGGAGAGGAACCGGGGAGCTGTTTTTT. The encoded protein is CASSRTSGRGTGELFF.

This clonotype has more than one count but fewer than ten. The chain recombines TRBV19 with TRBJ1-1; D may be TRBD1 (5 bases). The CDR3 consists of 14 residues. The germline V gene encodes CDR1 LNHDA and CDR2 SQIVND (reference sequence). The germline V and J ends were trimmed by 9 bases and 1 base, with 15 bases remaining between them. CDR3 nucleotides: TGTGCCAGCAGGTTTGGGGGTGGGAACACTGAAGCTTTCTTT. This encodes CASRFGGGNTEAFF.

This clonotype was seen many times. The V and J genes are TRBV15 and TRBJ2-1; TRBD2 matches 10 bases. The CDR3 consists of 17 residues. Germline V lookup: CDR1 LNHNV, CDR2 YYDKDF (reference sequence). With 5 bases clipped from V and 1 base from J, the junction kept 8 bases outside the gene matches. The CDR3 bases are TGTGCCACCAGCGGGCTTAGCGGGGGGACATCCTACAATGAGCAGTTCTTC. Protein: CATSGLSGGTSYNEQFF.

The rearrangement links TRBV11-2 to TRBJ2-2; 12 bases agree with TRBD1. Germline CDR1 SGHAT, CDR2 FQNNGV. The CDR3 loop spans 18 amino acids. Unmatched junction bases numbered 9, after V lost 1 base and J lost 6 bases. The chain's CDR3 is CASSLVFAGQGAAGELFF. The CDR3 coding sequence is TGTGCCAGCAGCTTAGTATTTGCGGGACAGGGGGCGGCCGGGGAGCTGTTTTTT. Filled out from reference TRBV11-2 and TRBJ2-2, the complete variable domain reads EAGVAQSPRYKIIEKRQSVAFWCNPISGHATLYWYQQILGQGPKLLIQFQNNGVVDDSQLPKDRFSAERLKGVDSTLKIQPAKLEDSAVYLCASSLVFAGQGAAGELFFGEGSRLTVL.

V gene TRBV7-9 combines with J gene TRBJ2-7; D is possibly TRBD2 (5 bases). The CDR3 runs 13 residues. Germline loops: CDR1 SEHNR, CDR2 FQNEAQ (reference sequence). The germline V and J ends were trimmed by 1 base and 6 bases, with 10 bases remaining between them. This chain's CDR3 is CASSLGVGGEQYF. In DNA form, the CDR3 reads TGTGCCAGCAGCTTAGGGGTAGGAGGCGAGCAGTACTTC.

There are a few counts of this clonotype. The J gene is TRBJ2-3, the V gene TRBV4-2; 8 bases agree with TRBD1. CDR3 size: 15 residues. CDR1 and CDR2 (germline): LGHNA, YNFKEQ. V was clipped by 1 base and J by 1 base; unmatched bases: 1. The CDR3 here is CASSQVDRGTDTQYF. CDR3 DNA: TGTGCCAGCAGCCAAGTGGACAGGGGCACAGATACGCAGTATTTT.

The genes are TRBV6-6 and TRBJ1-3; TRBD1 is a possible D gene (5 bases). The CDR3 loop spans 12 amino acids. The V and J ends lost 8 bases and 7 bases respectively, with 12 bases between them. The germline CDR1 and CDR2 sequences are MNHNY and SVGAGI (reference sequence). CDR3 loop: CASATDKNTIYF. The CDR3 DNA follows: TGTGCCAGCGCGACAGATAAGAACACCATATATTTT.

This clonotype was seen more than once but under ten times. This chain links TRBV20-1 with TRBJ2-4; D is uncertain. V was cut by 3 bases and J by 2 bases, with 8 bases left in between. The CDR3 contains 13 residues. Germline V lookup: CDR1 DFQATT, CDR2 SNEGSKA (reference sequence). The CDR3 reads CSARSGTKNIQYF. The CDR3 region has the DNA TGCAGTGCTAGGTCGGGCACCAAAAACATTCAGTACTTC.

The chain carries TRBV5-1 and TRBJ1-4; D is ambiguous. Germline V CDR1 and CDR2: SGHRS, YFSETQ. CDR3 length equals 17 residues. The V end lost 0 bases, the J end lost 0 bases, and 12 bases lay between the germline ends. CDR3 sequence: CASSLARTSATNEKLFF. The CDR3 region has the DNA TGCGCCAGCAGCTTGGCTCGGACCTCTGCAACTAATGAAAAACTGTTTTTT.

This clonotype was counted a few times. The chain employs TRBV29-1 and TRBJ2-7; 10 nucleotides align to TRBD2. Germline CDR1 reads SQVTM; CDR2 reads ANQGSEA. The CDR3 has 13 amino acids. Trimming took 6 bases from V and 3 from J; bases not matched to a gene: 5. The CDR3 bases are TGCAGCGTCACTAGCGGGATAATCTACGAGCAGTACTTC. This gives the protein CSVTSGIIYEQYF.

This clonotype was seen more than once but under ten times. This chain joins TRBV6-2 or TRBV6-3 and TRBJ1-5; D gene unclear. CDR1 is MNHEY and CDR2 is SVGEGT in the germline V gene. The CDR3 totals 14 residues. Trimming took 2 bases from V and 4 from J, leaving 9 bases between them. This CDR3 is CASSYRAENQPQHF. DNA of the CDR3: TGTGCCAGCAGTTACCGGGCGGAAAATCAGCCCCAGCATTTT.